These 8 T cell receptor beta chains share one sample of origin, sequenced in a study of T cells in Graves' hyperthyroidism and ophthalmopathy. TCR beta CDR3 regions were amplified from RNA. The HTBI primer set was used in a first-round RT-PCR of the TCR CDR3. TCRdb re-called the multiplex PCR reads with MiXCR, one entry per CDR3 protein. This table holds roughly 400,000 distinct CDR3 sequences, around 15% found once. Sample: blood. Receptors were obtained from a middle-aged man with Graves' ophthalmopathy.

The CDR3: CAISEYGVEGETDTQYF. In DNA form, the CDR3 reads TGTGCCATCAGTGAGTATGGCGTGGAAGGGGAGACAGATACGCAGTATTTT. The V and J genes are TRBV10-3 and TRBJ2-3, with D perhaps TRBD1 or TRBD2 (5 bases each). V was cut by 1 base and J by 3 bases, with 17 bases left in between. Germline V gene data show CDR1 as ENHRY and CDR2 as SYGVKD. CDR3 length: 17 amino acids.

A few counts support this clonotype. This may be a read error: a much more frequent sequence differs by one nucleotide. The CDR3 does not close with the conserved phenylalanine or tryptophan, likely indicating a read error. The chain has TRBV3-1 and TRBJ2-2; unclear D gene. CDR3 length: 15 residues. The V gene's germline CDR1 is LGHDT and CDR2 YNNKEL (reference sequence). V was clipped by 6 bases and J by 3 bases, with 14 bases between them. The CDR3 DNA reads TGTGCCAGCAGTTACTCGCCTCTATACACCGGGGAGCTGTTTTCT. It yields the protein CASSYSPLYTGELFS.

This clonotype was picked up a small number of times. V and J are TRBV19 and TRBJ1-4; 8 nucleotides agree with TRBD1. CDR1 and CDR2 (germline): LNHDA, SQIVND (reference sequence). The CDR3 has 17 residues. V lost 1 base and J lost 0; bases outside the gene matches: 4. CDR3 in amino acids: CASSIGGTGSTNEKLFF. CDR3 sequence (DNA): TGTGCCAGTAGTATAGGTGGGACAGGCTCAACTAATGAAAAACTGTTTTTT.

This clonotype appeared a few times. The J gene is TRBJ1-5, the V gene TRBV28, with D unresolved. Germline V gene sequence: CDR1 MDHEN, CDR2 SYDVKM. The V gene lost 7 bases and the J gene lost 4 bases, with 14 bases spanning the gap. CDR3 length: 14 residues. The CDR3 reads CASNRAGQNQPQHF. CDR3 nucleotide sequence: TGTGCCAGCAACCGCGCAGGCCAAAATCAGCCCCAGCATTTT. The full variable domain, in which reference TRBV28 and TRBJ1-5 provide the parts outside the CDR3, is DVKVTQSSRYLVKRTGEKVFLECVQDMDHENMFWYRQDPGLGLRLIYFSYDVKMKEKGDIPEGYSVSREKKERFSLILESASTNQTSMYLCASNRAGQNQPQHFGDGTRLSIL.

This rearrangement joins TRBV11-2 to TRBJ2-1, with a possible D match to TRBD2 (6 bases). The CDR3 spans 16 residues. Germline CDR1 is SGHAT and CDR2 is FQNNGV. Trimming stripped 7 bases from V and 5 bases from J, with 21 bases between. The CDR3 loop is CASTDRRAGRNNEQFF. The CDR3 DNA reads as TGTGCCAGCACCGATCGAAGAGCGGGCAGGAACAATGAGCAGTTCTTC. Drawing the rest from reference TRBV11-2 and TRBJ2-1, the complete variable domain is EAGVAQSPRYKIIEKRQSVAFWCNPISGHATLYWYQQILGQGPKLLIQFQNNGVVDDSQLPKDRFSAERLKGVDSTLKIQPAKLEDSAVYLCASTDRRAGRNNEQFFGPGTRLTVL.

The chain carries TRBV12-3 or TRBV12-4 and TRBJ2-2; D may be TRBD2 (6 bases). Trimming left V 6 bases short and J 1 base short, with 18 bases between. CDR3 size: 17 residues. CDR3 DNA sequence: TGTGCCAGCAGCCCTCCCCTGTTGCGGGAGAACACCGGGGAGCTGTTTTTT. Residues: CASSPPLLRENTGELFF.

This clonotype was recorded a few times. The chain has TRBV20-1 and TRBJ2-3; D is undetermined. This CDR3 has 15 residues. V lost 3 bases, J lost 3 bases, and 16 bases lay in between. Looked up from germline, CDR1 is DFQATT and CDR2 is SNEGSKA (reference sequence). The CDR3 loop reads CSARGIEVSTDTQYF. CDR3 nucleotides: TGCAGTGCTAGGGGGATTGAAGTTTCAACAGATACGCAGTATTTT.

In its sample, this clonotype was seen many times. V usage is TRBV9 and J usage is TRBJ2-7, with a possible D match to TRBD2 (6 bases). Germline lookup yields CDR1 SGDLS and CDR2 YYNGEE. V was shortened by 2 bases and J by 5 bases, with 17 bases between the two germline ends. The CDR3 loop spans 15 amino acids. The CDR3 loop is CASSVRAGFLDEQYF. CDR3 in DNA: TGTGCCAGCAGCGTTAGGGCGGGATTTCTGGACGAGCAGTACTTC.